Listed here is a single T cell receptor (beta chain). This clone has only one observation. It lacks a known antigen. Qualities for individual bases were not recorded, and no much larger clone is one base off. CDR1 and CDR2 were assigned from the germline V gene (reference sequence) as LNHDA and SQIVND. Reading from cysteine to phenylalanine, the CDR3 counts 14 amino acids. The retained sequence is limited to the CDR3, 42 bases, with the frame set at the first base. V loses 6 bases at its end and J loses 10 bases; junction bases beyond the gene matches: 9. These data belong to a study of Ad26.COV2.S vaccination and SARS-CoV-2 variants (dated by TCRdb to the early 2020s). As for the study more broadly: Vaccine-arm donors came from COV1001, a multicentre, randomized, double-blind, placebo-controlled phase I-IIa trial of Ad26.COV2.S in healthy adults. Ad26.COV2.S was administered intramuscularly at 5 x 10^10 or 1 x 10^11 viral particles, either as a single shot or as two shots given 56 days apart. TCRbeta repertoire sequencing served as the tool for gauging how specific and how broad the SARS-CoV-2-reactive T cell receptors were following Ad26.COV2.S vaccination. The TCR-sequenced set comprised approximately 32 samples: some 19 Ad26.COV2.S vaccine recipients, 5 placebo recipients and 8 SARS-CoV-2 convalescent individuals. Trial participants were randomized into five groups of five: low-dose or high-dose Ad26.COV2.S given once or twice, or placebo on both occasions. Blinding of investigators to trial group allocation was maintained during experiments and outcome assessment. Paper-wide results and their limitations: Spike-specific TCR breadth was higher in Ad26.COV2.S recipients than in placebo recipients (P = 0.0014). Comparing responses between vaccine doses or regimens was not something the study was powered to do. According to the authors, total T cell responses may have been underestimated by the TCR breadth and depth analyses. After vaccination, spike-specific CD8+ and CD4+ T cell responses were reported to show substantial breadth. Vaccine and placebo recipients had comparable non-spike TCR breadth, which fits with the vaccine containing only spike.

The treatment or condition label for this specimen denotes: 19 received Ad26.COV2.S at low or high dose, single or two shots; 5 received placebo; per-sample allocation not given. For vaccine and placebo recipients, the sequenced repertoires came from samples collected on day 63 after the first injection. Between 29 July and 7 August 2020, Cohort 1b enrolled about two dozen adults aged 18-55 years at one site in Boston, USA. Ad26.COV2.S was a replication-incompetent adenovirus type 26 vector expressing a prefusion-stabilized SARS-CoV-2 spike protein from the original Wuhan strain. TCRbeta CDR3 regions were sequenced with the immunoSEQ Assay. After extraction, genomic DNA underwent amplification by bias-controlled multiplex PCR, followed by high-throughput sequencing. In the original analysis: To quantify the absolute abundance of each unique TCRbeta CDR3 region, sequences were collapsed and filtered. T cell fraction was estimated by normalizing TCRbeta template counts to usable DNA, with usable DNA measured through amplification of reference genes found in all nucleated cells. Repertoire TCRs were annotated as SARS-CoV-2-specific by exact matching of V gene, CDR3 amino acid sequence and J gene to a known reactive TCR set. MIRA supplied the reference SARS-CoV-2 TCR set, which was filtered for enrichment in COVID-19-positive ImmuneCODE repertoires so that public or cross-reactive TCRs were removed. Drawing on the MIRA antigens, annotated TCRs were analysed further at the level of specific ORF or position within ORF. Depth was the summed frequency of annotated unique rearrangements, while breadth was defined as annotated unique rearrangements over total unique productive rearrangements. Group comparisons of TCR breadth used two-sided Wilcoxon rank-sum tests. Held by TCRdb, this immuneACCESS table contains in-frame sequences only and omits some clones. Under half of the omission traces to an unresolved V gene where checked; the cause of the rest is unknown. That table gives V, J and clone size, and the DNA gave D and trimming. In all, the sample holds hundreds of thousands of clones, and more than 85% of those were seen once. Under 6% of the sample comes from the top ten.

The sequence derives from a person between 18 and 60 years old who received the Ad26.COV2.S COVID-19 vaccine or a placebo. The chain is made from TRBV19 and TRBJ1-6; TRBD1 lines up with 7 middle nucleotides. The sample was peripheral blood, taken in a trial of Ad26.COV2.S vaccine versus placebo. In nucleotides, the sequence is TGTGCCAGTAGACACCAGGGGGTTGGATCACCCCTCCACTTT. Its amino acids are CASRHQGVGSPLHF.